A selection of T cell receptor beta chains follows, all from one sample in a study of blood T cells in healthy people across ages. TCRdb reanalysed the 5' RACE reads using MiXCR and keeps one entry per CDR3 protein. The profile covers 700,000 to 900,000 distinct CDR3 sequences, with 40% to 65% appearing a single time and about 38% taken by the ten largest. Sequenced input: blood. These receptor sequences come from a man of 80 years or more in good health. CDR3s include the opening cysteine and the closing phenylalanine or tryptophan. Each record gives: clone size, V gene, CDR3 protein. Not every row has a clone size; where given, it reads once, few, many or a size class.

clone size: NA
V gene: TRBV7-8
CDR3 protein: CASSLEGSNTGELFF

clone size: few
V gene: TRBV5-1
CDR3 protein: CATRTGGGETEAFF

clone size: NA
V gene: TRBV15
CDR3 protein: CATSLDGTYEQYF

clone size: few
V gene: TRBV20-1
CDR3 protein: CSASRLAGESETQYF

clone size: NA
V gene: TRBV30
CDR3 protein: CAQGQGEETQYF

clone size: NA
V gene: TRBV11-3
CDR3 protein: CASSPGALREQYF

clone size: NA
V gene: TRBV4-1
CDR3 protein: CASSQDPSNVQYF

clone size: NA
V gene: TRBV5-5
CDR3 protein: CASSPDGAGELFF

clone size: NA
V gene: TRBV7-3
CDR3 protein: CASSRWGETDTQYF

clone size: few
V gene: TRBV29-1
CDR3 protein: CSAHTPGDTGELFF

clone size: few
V gene: TRBV6-1
CDR3 protein: CAGQTYSYEQYF

clone size: NA
V gene: TRBV29-1
CDR3 protein: CSARTGGNNSPLHF

clone size: NA
V gene: TRBV20-1
CDR3 protein: CSAARGGRYEQFF

clone size: few
V gene: TRBV7-2
CDR3 protein: CASSLAGNRDNEQFF

clone size: NA
V gene: TRBV4-1
CDR3 protein: CASSQDSSGRGHVLFF

clone size: NA
V gene: TRBV5-7
CDR3 protein: CASSPTHRDGRQETQYF